Listed below are T cell receptor beta chains from one sample, sequenced in a study of Graves' ophthalmopathy and Graves' hyperthyroidism. TCRdb called the multiplex PCR reads again in MiXCR, with one record for every CDR3 protein. The data hold about 620,000 distinct CDR3 sequences, with about 20% observed a single time. The sample was peripheral blood. The receptors here all came from a woman aged 18-35 years with stable Graves' hyperthyroidism. Some clones in this sample may be carry-over from other donors' samples. The CDR3 runs from the conserved cysteine through the conserved F or W. Fields, in order: D gene, clone size, CDR3 length, J gene, V gene, CDR3 protein, CDR3 DNA. D genes are given only for firm matches. Clone size is shown for a subset of rows, as once, few, many or a class of expanded clone.

TRBD1,many,15,TRBJ1-6,TRBV6-1,CASREQGGSNSPLHF,TGTGCCAGCAGGGAACAGGGGGGGTCTAATTCACCCCTCCACTTT
NA,few,13,TRBJ1-1,TRBV12-5,CASALEWNTEAFF,TGTGCTAGTGCCCTGGAGTGGAACACTGAAGCTTTCTTT
TRBD2,many,13,TRBJ2-7,TRBV19,CASSRDYLYEQYF,TGTGCCAGTAGTAGGGACTACCTTTACGAGCAGTACTTC
NA,many,17,TRBJ2-6,TRBV28,CASSSSRGGSGANVLTF,TGTGCCAGCTCGAGTTCCCGAGGGGGTTCTGGGGCCAACGTCCTGACTTTC
NA,many,11,TRBJ1-1,TRBV29-1,CSALMDTEVFF,TGCAGCGCCCTTATGGACACTGAAGTTTTCTTT
NA,many,13,TRBJ2-5,TRBV10-1,CASARDNGETQYF,TGCGCCAGCGCCCGGGACAACGGAGAGACCCAGTACTTC
TRBD1,few,15,TRBJ2-5,TRBV12-3/TRBV12-4,CASSTGQGPRETQYF,TGTGCCAGCAGTACGGGACAGGGACCGAGGGAGACCCAGTACTTC
TRBD1,NA,16,TRBJ1-5,TRBV28,CASSFLAGGRGQPQHF,TGTGCCAGCAGTTTCTTGGCAGGGGGCAGAGGTCAGCCCCAGCATTTT
TRBD1,NA,14,TRBJ1-2,TRBV6-1,CASSPQGGSYGYTF,TGTGCCAGCAGCCCCCAGGGGGGGAGCTATGGCTACACCTTC
NA,many,13,TRBJ1-2,TRBV28,CASSSRLTLLNTF,TGTGCCAGCAGCTCGCGACTAACCCTTCTTAACACCTTC
NA,many,13,TRBJ1-1,TRBV6-1,CASSERAAAEAFF,TGTGCCAGCAGTGAGCGGGCCGCCGCTGAAGCTTTCTTT
NA,NA,17,TRBJ1-4,TRBV11-1,CASSLGARTRTNEKLFF,TGTGCCAGCAGCTTAGGAGCCAGGACAAGAACTAATGAAAAACTGTTTTTT
NA,many,12,TRBJ2-7,TRBV7-9,CASSLTRGTPYF,TGTGCCAGCAGCTTAACCCGCGGCACTCCGTACTTC
NA,once,13,TRBJ2-7,TRBV24-1,CATSEGALYEQYF,TGTGCCACCAGTGAAGGGGCTCTCTACGAGCAGTACTTC
TRBD1,many,14,TRBJ2-7,TRBV30,CAWSGQGARFEQYF,TGTGCCTGGAGTGGACAGGGGGCTAGGTTCGAGCAGTACTTC
TRBD1,many,16,TRBJ1-2,TRBV6-1,CASSPRDRGGWSGYTF,TGTGCCAGCAGTCCCCGGGACAGGGGGGGATGGAGTGGCTACACCTTC
NA,many,13,TRBJ1-2,TRBV27,CASTPRESYGYTF,TGTGCCAGCACCCCCCGGGAGAGTTATGGCTACACCTTC
NA,many,15,TRBJ2-7,TRBV29-1,CSVRPGDGRLYEQYF,TGCAGCGTCCGCCCGGGTGACGGACGTCTATACGAGCAGTACTTC
NA,NA,15,TRBJ1-1,TRBV11-2,CASSLSGQKNTEAFF,TGTGCCAGCAGCTTAAGTGGACAGAAGAACACTGAAGCTTTCTTT
NA,NA,14,TRBJ2-2,TRBV6-2/TRBV6-3,CASSYTAPVGELFF,TGTGCCAGCAGTTACACAGCTCCGGTCGGGGAGCTGTTTTTT
NA,few,14,TRBJ1-2,TRBV4-2,CASSKTGANYGYTF,TGTGCCAGCAGCAAGACAGGAGCTAACTATGGCTACACCTTC
TRBD1,NA,19,TRBJ2-4,TRBV5-1,CASSKTANLGTGGRDIQYF,TGCGCCAGCAGCAAAACGGCTAACTTGGGGACAGGGGGTCGTGACATTCAGTACTTC
TRBD1,NA,15,TRBJ1-2,TRBV12-3/TRBV12-4,CASSLLHRGNYGYTF,TGTGCCAGCAGTTTACTGCACAGGGGTAACTATGGCTACACCTTC
NA,NA,15,TRBJ1-1,TRBV27,CASTAEVGLNTEAFF,TGTGCCAGCACAGCGGAGGTGGGTCTGAACACTGAAGCTTTCTTT
NA,many,18,TRBJ1-1,TRBV5-1,CASSLQGIGALLNTEAFF,TGCGCCAGCAGCTTACAAGGGATTGGGGCCCTTTTGAACACTGAAGCTTTCTTT
TRBD2,NA,16,TRBJ2-4,TRBV12-3/TRBV12-4,CASSPTSGSAKNIQYF,TGTGCCAGCAGTCCGACTAGCGGGAGTGCCAAAAACATTCAGTACTTC
TRBD1,NA,12,TRBJ2-5,TRBV20-1,CSAGRGIETQYF,TGCAGTGCAGGCAGGGGGATAGAGACCCAGTACTTC
TRBD2,many,13,TRBJ2-7,TRBV20-1,CSAYTGLAGEQYF,TGCAGTGCTTATACGGGACTAGCGGGTGAGCAGTACTTC
NA,many,15,TRBJ2-5,TRBV2,CASSEKVGVQETQYF,TGTGCCAGCAGCGAAAAGGTGGGCGTCCAAGAGACCCAGTACTTC
NA,many,13,TRBJ2-7,TRBV12-3/TRBV12-4,CASSFGQVNEQYF,TGTGCCAGCAGTTTCGGGCAGGTCAACGAGCAGTACTTC
NA,many,12,TRBJ2-7,TRBV2,CASRLEGYEQYF,TGTGCCAGCAGGCTAGAAGGCTACGAGCAGTACTTC
NA,few,13,TRBJ1-5,TRBV2,CASTPDSNQPQHF,TGTGCCAGCACCCCTGACAGCAATCAGCCCCAGCATTTT
TRBD1,NA,15,TRBJ1-1,TRBV5-1,CASSGGDSPNTEAFF,TGCGCCAGCAGCGGGGGGGACAGCCCAAACACTGAAGCTTTCTTT
TRBD2,many,16,TRBJ2-2,TRBV28,CASSSPRGETTYELFF,TGTGCCAGCAGTTCCCCCCGGGGGGAGACAACCTATGAGCTGTTTTTT
NA,NA,14,TRBJ1-1,TRBV28,CASRFRVWGTEAFF,TGTGCCAGCAGATTCAGGGTTTGGGGCACTGAAGCTTTCTTT
NA,NA,15,TRBJ1-6,TRBV19,CASSIGYNLNSPLHF,TGTGCCAGTAGTATAGGATACAACTTGAATTCACCCCTCCACTTT
TRBD1,many,14,TRBJ1-5,TRBV7-2,CASSLQTGGQPQHF,TGTGCCAGCAGCTTACAGACAGGGGGGCAGCCCCAGCATTTT
NA,many,14,TRBJ2-7,TRBV20-1,CSARVRDTSYEQYF,TGCAGTGCTAGAGTTCGGGACACTTCCTACGAGCAGTACTTC
NA,many,13,TRBJ1-2,TRBV19,CASSMRQRYGYTF,TGTGCCAGTAGTATGAGACAGCGCTATGGCTACACCTTC
TRBD1,many,15,TRBJ2-5,TRBV6-1,CASSEPGQGKQTQYF,TGTGCCAGCAGTGAACCGGGACAGGGGAAGCAGACCCAGTACTTC
NA,NA,17,TRBJ1-1,TRBV4-3,CASSQDVRPGVNTEAFF,TGCGCCAGCAGCCAAGATGTGAGGCCGGGAGTGAACACTGAAGCTTTCTTT
NA,NA,10,TRBJ1-2,TRBV27,CASMGSGYTF,TGTGCCAGCATGGGAAGTGGCTACACCTTC
TRBD2,once,15,TRBJ2-3,TRBV2,CASGSGGAARDTQYF,TGTGCCAGCGGAAGCGGGGGGGCCGCCCGAGATACGCAGTATTTT
NA,many,12,TRBJ1-1,TRBV7-2,CASSWRGAEAFF,TGTGCCAGCAGCTGGAGGGGGGCGGAAGCTTTCTTT
TRBD1,many,17,TRBJ2-7,TRBV28,CASSSPRGQENSYEQYF,TGTGCCAGCAGTTCGCCTAGGGGACAGGAGAACTCCTACGAGCAGTACTTC
TRBD1,many,15,TRBJ1-1,TRBV12-3/TRBV12-4,CASSTPGQGSTEAFF,TGTGCCAGCAGTACCCCGGGACAGGGGTCCACTGAAGCTTTCTTT
TRBD1,NA,16,TRBJ1-2,TRBV20-1,CSARRHTTGADYGYTF,TGCAGTGCCCGACGACACACGACAGGGGCGGACTATGGCTACACCTTC
TRBD2,few,16,TRBJ2-5,TRBV5-1,CASSPGLAGAVVTQYF,TGCGCCAGCAGCCCCGGACTAGCGGGGGCGGTGGTGACCCAGTACTTC
NA,many,14,TRBJ2-5,TRBV6-2/TRBV6-3,CASSYSTRPETQYF,TGTGCCAGCAGTTACTCGACCCGCCCAGAGACCCAGTACTTC
TRBD1,few,15,TRBJ2-7,TRBV24-1,CATSDPGTGWDEQYF,TGTGCCACCAGTGACCCTGGGACAGGGTGGGACGAGCAGTACTTC
NA,many,16,TRBJ1-3,TRBV25-1,CASSDWERTGGNTIYF,TGTGCCAGCAGTGATTGGGAGAGAACAGGTGGAAACACCATATATTTT
NA,many,11,TRBJ1-2,TRBV20-1,CSAGGNYGYTF,TGCAGTGCCGGGGGCAACTATGGCTACACCTTC
NA,many,13,TRBJ2-2,TRBV9,CASGLTNTGELFF,TGTGCCAGCGGACTGACGAACACCGGGGAGCTGTTTTTT